Reported below is one TCR beta chain. Its target is not known. PCR was performed using 60 Vbeta and 13 Jbeta primers. Authors' data handling: It was a later analysis that counted about 80 million unique TCR beta chains, of which approximately 11 million were shared. Clones were sequenced by immunoSEQ multiplex PCR, and TCRdb holds only the in-frame ones, with some missing. Clone size and the V and J calls come from that table; the DNA yielded D and trimming. The profile covers 150,000 to 200,000 clones, with 80% to 90% appearing a single time and 2.4% taken by the ten largest. This specimen comes from a study of cytomegalovirus exposure and HLA in healthy donors. Whole-study results and caveats: Most CMV-associated TCR beta chains appeared HLA-restricted in a later analysis. In a later analysis, at a false discovery rate of 0.05, about 16,000 TCR beta sequences matched HLA alleles. Several of the most significant clusters appeared, in a later analysis, to be linked to common viral pathogens.

The CDR3 is made up of 15 amino acids. V shed 4 bases, J shed 7 bases, and the junction held 9 bases outside the gene matches. Germline V gives CDR1 SGHTS, CDR2 YDEGEE. The J gene is TRBJ1-5, the V gene TRBV5-8, with 9 positions matching TRBD1. The TCR comes from a male donor in good health and CMV-seronegative. Input material: PBMCs. The CDR3, as DNA: TGTGCCAGCAGCCAATCCGGGACAGGGCGCCAGCCCCAGCATTTT. Its protein product is CASSQSGTGRQPQHF.